The 23 T cell receptor beta chains below were found in one sample sequenced in a study of blood T cells in healthy people across ages (dated by TCRdb to between 2014 and 2017). The method behind the library was 5' RACE. Instrument used: Illumina HiSeq 2500. A second PCR of roughly 6 to 12 cycles was performed with a sample-barcoded 5' primer and a J-beta primer mix. TCRdb cleaned the public reads at Q25 with fastp, built clones with MiXCR and kept in-frame beta chains. Records with the same CDR3 protein are collapsed into one entry carrying the most frequent genes and DNA. Present in this sample are 650,000 to 700,000 distinct CDR3 sequences, 32% of which were seen just once. The top ten constitute approximately 15% of the sample. Source material: blood. The source is a woman of 80 years or more in good health. Donor details come from another sample of the same person, matched by shared clones.

Points on this clonotype: Being one base from a much bigger clone, this may be a read error. The chain is built from TRBV6-5 and TRBJ2-7, with no clear D. The CDR3 sequence is 14 residues long. Germline-derived CDR1 and CDR2 are MNHEY and SVGAGI. Trimming shortened V by 8 bases and J by 7 bases, and 21 bases separated the two germline ends. CDR3 in amino acids: CASREESSYNEQYF. The CDR3 DNA is TGTGCCAGCCGCGAGGAGAGTTCCTACAATGAGCAGTACTTC.

V gene TRBV20-1 combines with J gene TRBJ1-6, with D unresolved. The CDR3 runs to 14 residues. CDR1 and CDR2 from the germline V gene are DFQATT and SNEGSKA (reference sequence). Trimming stripped 1 base from V and 7 bases from J, with 11 bases between. The CDR3, as DNA: TGCAGTGCTAGAGGAGACATAAAAAATTCACCCCTCCACTTT. Its protein is CSARGDIKNSPLHF.

This clonotype was recorded at least ten times. The gene calls are TRBV29-1 and TRBJ2-5, with 7 bases matching TRBD1. Per the germline V gene, CDR1 is SQVTM and CDR2 is ANQGSEA. The V gene end was trimmed by 7 bases and the J gene end by 3 bases; junction bases not matched to a gene: 11. The CDR3 is 14 residues long. DNA for the CDR3: TGCAGCGCTCTAGGGACAGTCGGAAAAGAGACCCAGTACTTC. Protein: CSALGTVGKETQYF.

The rearrangement links TRBV7-9 to TRBJ1-2; D gene uncertain. The CDR3 spans 13 residues. Trimming left V 5 bases short and J 6 bases short, with 13 bases between. Germline V gene data show CDR1 as SEHNR and CDR2 as FQNEAQ (reference sequence). This chain's CDR3 is CASSAGSVNGYTF. Here the CDR3 DNA reads TGTGCCAGCAGCGCAGGATCAGTCAATGGCTACACCTTC.

This clonotype has ten or more counts. The chain links TRBV18 to TRBJ2-7; D gene uncertain. The V end lost 0 bases, the J end lost 1 base, and 13 bases lay between the germline ends. Germline CDR1 and CDR2: KGHSH and LQKENI. This CDR3 contains 16 residues. The CDR3 reads CASSPPSAGPSYEQYF. The CDR3 DNA is TGTGCCAGCTCACCACCGTCGGCAGGCCCTTCCTACGAGCAGTACTTC.

The gene calls are TRBV12-3 or TRBV12-4 and TRBJ2-7; D might be TRBD2 (6 bases). V was clipped by 7 bases and J by 2 bases, with 15 bases between them. The CDR3 contains 14 residues. In nucleotides, the CDR3 is TGTGCCAGCAACCAGCTTGGGGGGACCTACGAGCAGTACTTC. Translated, it gives CASNQLGGTYEQYF.

There are many counts of this clonotype. The chain couples TRBV5-1 to TRBJ2-1, with 10 bases that match TRBD1. Germline assignment: CDR1 SGHRS and CDR2 YFSETQ. The CDR3 has 16 residues. After removal of 4 bases from V and 7 bases from J, the junction contained 11 bases not matched to a gene. The CDR3 DNA sequence: TGCGCCAGCAGCCCTCCTCGACAGGGGGCGGGGAATGAGCAGTTCTTC. It is translated as CASSPPRQGAGNEQFF. The whole variable domain, filled in from reference TRBV5-1 and TRBJ2-1, reads KAGVTQTPRYLIKTRGQQVTLSCSPISGHRSVSWYQQTPGQGLQFLFEYFSETQRNKGNFPGRFSGRQFSNSRSEMNVSTLELGDSALYLCASSPPRQGAGNEQFFGPGTRLTVL.

The chain recombines TRBV7-6 with TRBJ2-7, with a weak D call TRBD1 (5 bases). Looked up from germline, CDR1 is SGHVS and CDR2 is FNYEAQ. Deletions cut 0 bases from V and 5 bases from J, with 11 bases between. This CDR3 comprises 14 residues. The CDR3, as DNA: TGTGCCAGCAGCTTAGCCCAGGGCCCGCACGAGCAGTACTTC. This codes for CASSLAQGPHEQYF.

This clonotype showed up many times. This rearrangement joins TRBV4-2 to TRBJ2-1; 7 nucleotides match TRBD1. V shed 4 bases, J shed 5 bases, and the junction held 11 bases outside the gene matches. This CDR3 contains 16 residues. The germline gives CDR1 LGHNA, CDR2 YNFKEQ. The CDR3 DNA is TGTGCCAGCAGCCGTCTGACAGGGCAATTAGACAATGAGCAGTTCTTC. It translates to CASSRLTGQLDNEQFF.

This clonotype has a handful of counts. The chain recombines TRBV5-5 with TRBJ2-5, with 7 bases identical to TRBD1. CDR1 is SGHKS, CDR2 YYEKEE, per germline (reference sequence). Trimming cost V 5 bases and J 4 bases; bases outside gene matches: 11. The CDR3 sequence is 15 residues long. The chain's CDR3 is CASRLTGSGPETQYF. CDR3 nucleotide sequence: TGTGCCAGCAGATTGACAGGGTCAGGGCCAGAGACCCAGTACTTC. Filled out from reference TRBV5-5 and TRBJ2-5, the complete variable domain reads DAGVTQSPTHLIKTRGQQVTLRCSPISGHKSVSWYQQVLGQGPQFIFQYYEKEERGRGNFPDRFSARQFPNYSSELNVNALLLGDSALYLCASRLTGSGPETQYFGPGTRLLVL.

This clonotype showed up many times. The genes are TRBV7-8 and TRBJ2-5; no reliable D call. Germline V CDR1 and CDR2: SGHVS, FQNEAQ. This CDR3 is 15 amino acids long. Trimming removed 3 bases from V and 0 bases from J, with 11 bases in between. The CDR3 DNA sequence: TGTGCCAGCAGCTTGGACCGTCTCAACCAAGAGACCCAGTACTTC. Its translation: CASSLDRLNQETQYF.

The chain carries TRBV24-1 and TRBJ2-1; D is undetermined. The CDR3 covers 11 residues. V lost 6 bases and J lost 4, with 3 bases in between. From germline, CDR1 is KGHDR and CDR2 SFDVKD. CDR3 residues: CATSWYNEQFF. The DNA for the CDR3 is TGTGCCACCAGTTGGTACAATGAGCAGTTCTTC.

Regarding this clonotype: A single base separates this from a much larger clone, so it may be a read error. The chain is built from TRBV9 and TRBJ2-1, with TRBD1 matching over 9 bases. The end of the DNA aligns better with TRBJ2-7, so the J call may be wrong. CDR1 and CDR2 (germline): SGDLS, YYNGEE. The CDR3 loop spans 16 amino acids. CDR3 sequence: CASSPGTGSSYNEQYF. The CDR3 DNA reads TGTGCCAGCAGCCCCGGGACAGGGAGCTCCTACAATGAGCAGTACTTC.

This rearrangement joins TRBV5-1 to TRBJ1-2, with TRBD1 as a possible D gene (5 bases). There are 14 residues in the CDR3. V was trimmed by 7 bases and J by 3 bases, leaving 16 bases between them. Germline values: CDR1 SGHRS, CDR2 YFSETQ. The CDR3 coding sequence is TGCGCCAGCTCCCCAGGGAGGAGGGACTATGGCTACACCTTC. It translates to CASSPGRRDYGYTF.

This clonotype was seen at least ten times. The rearrangement joins TRBV27 to TRBJ2-3; unclear D gene. With 5 bases removed from V and 0 bases from J, the gap between germline ends came to 15 bases. CDR1 MNHEY and CDR2 SMNVEV come from the germline V gene (reference sequence). This CDR3 is 16 amino acids long. CDR3 residues: CASSGRFLRSTDTQYF. The CDR3 bases are TGTGCCAGCAGTGGCCGATTCTTAAGGAGCACAGATACGCAGTATTTT.

This clonotype has a handful of counts. The J gene is TRBJ1-6, the V gene TRBV6-1; no reliable D call. CDR1 is MNHNS and CDR2 is SASEGT in the germline V gene. The V gene lost 6 bases and the J gene lost 7 bases, with 10 bases spanning the gap. The CDR3 totals 13 residues. This chain's CDR3 is CASRGGINSPLHF. The CDR3 DNA is TGTGCCAGCAGAGGAGGGATAAATTCACCCCTCCACTTT.

Comments on this clonotype: Relative to the germline gene, one junction end is altered; a read error may explain this. The V call is TRBV30, the J call TRBJ2-7, with no clear D. TRBJ2-5 explains the end of the DNA better; the J call may be wrong. Germline CDR1 reads GTSNPN; CDR2 reads SVGIG (reference sequence). CDR3 length: 12 amino acids. For the CDR3, the DNA is TGTGCCCGGAGTGTAACCCGAGGGACCCAGTACTTC. Amino acid sequence: CARSVTRGTQYF.

Ten or more counts support this clonotype. This chain uses TRBV5-6 with TRBJ2-7; 10 bases fit TRBD2. The CDR3 is 14 amino acids. J gave up 4 bases and V 4 bases, and 5 bases lay outside the gene matches. The germline gives CDR1 SGHDT, CDR2 YYEEEE. CDR3 sequence: CASSRPGLAYEQYF. DNA for the CDR3: TGTGCCAGCAGCCGGCCGGGACTAGCGTACGAGCAGTACTTC.

V gene TRBV5-1 combines with J gene TRBJ2-3, with 10 bases matching TRBD2. Germline V lookup: CDR1 SGHRS, CDR2 YFSETQ. This CDR3 is built from 18 residues. V lost 0 bases, J lost 2 bases, and 9 bases stayed unmatched. DNA of the CDR3: TGCGCCAGCAGCTTGGAAGCGGGAGGGCCATCTATCACAGATACGCAGTATTTT. Amino acid sequence: CASSLEAGGPSITDTQYF.

J is TRBJ1-4 and V is TRBV25-1; D gene ambiguous. V was trimmed by 1 base and J by 8 bases, leaving 17 bases between them. This CDR3 has 16 amino acids. Germline V gene data show CDR1 as MGHDK and CDR2 as SYGVNS. CDR3 nucleotides: TGTGCCAGCAGTGAATCAAAGGCACCCGCAAAGGAAAAACTGTTTTTT. Its protein is CASSESKAPAKEKLFF.

The CDR3 is CASSLSSGGPIRAETQYF. For the CDR3, the DNA is TGTGCCAGCAGCTTATCCAGCGGGGGGCCCATACGGGCCGAGACCCAGTACTTC. The J gene is TRBJ2-5, the V gene TRBV7-2; 9 bases agree with TRBD2. With V trimmed by 2 bases and J by 5 bases, 15 bases remained unmatched. CDR3 size: 18 residues. Germline V gene data show CDR1 as SGHTA and CDR2 as FQGNSA. The full variable domain, its missing parts supplied by reference TRBV7-2 and TRBJ2-5, is GAGVSQSPSNKVTEKGKDVELRCDPISGHTALYWYRQSLGQGLEFLIYFQGNSAPDKSGLPSDRFSAERTGGSVSTLTIQRTQQEDSAVYLCASSLSSGGPIRAETQYFGPGTRLLVL.

The genes are TRBV7-9 and TRBJ2-1; TRBD2 agrees at 9 bases. Unmatched junction bases numbered 17, after V lost 5 bases and J lost 3 bases. CDR1 and CDR2 (germline): SEHNR, FQNEAQ (reference sequence). The CDR3 totals 19 residues. The CDR3 nucleotides are TGTGCCAGCAGCGCGCAACTGGGGCGGGAGGGACCTCACTACAATGAGCAGTTCTTC. This codes for CASSAQLGREGPHYNEQFF.

This clonotype showed up just a few times. The chain links TRBV12-3 or TRBV12-4 to TRBJ1-5, with D tentatively TRBD1 (6 bases). The CDR3 has 15 amino acids. V dropped 5 bases and J dropped 1 base, with 12 bases sitting between them. The CDR3 DNA follows: TGTGCCAGCAGTACCCGGGACATAAGCAATCAGCCCCAGCATTTT. It codes for CASSTRDISNQPQHF.